This T cell receptor (beta chain) was profiled in a study of T cell changes during pregnancy in multiple sclerosis. The table came from immunoSEQ multiplex PCR; TCRdb's copy has only in-frame clones and leaves some out. This sample has approximately 99,000 clones, with 80% to 95% found just once. Looked up from germline, CDR1 is LNHNV and CDR2 is YYDKDF (reference sequence). The CDR3 spans 15 residues. Trimming stripped 0 bases from V and 0 bases from J, with 9 bases between. The clonotype originates from a female donor with multiple sclerosis, enrolled in a pregnancy study. This specimen consisted of peripheral blood, obtained after pregnancy. The V and J genes are TRBV15 and TRBJ2-7; D unclear. The CDR3 nucleotides read TGTGCCACCAGCAGAGATCTTGATAGCTCCTACGAGCAGTACTTC. As protein: CATSRDLDSSYEQYF.